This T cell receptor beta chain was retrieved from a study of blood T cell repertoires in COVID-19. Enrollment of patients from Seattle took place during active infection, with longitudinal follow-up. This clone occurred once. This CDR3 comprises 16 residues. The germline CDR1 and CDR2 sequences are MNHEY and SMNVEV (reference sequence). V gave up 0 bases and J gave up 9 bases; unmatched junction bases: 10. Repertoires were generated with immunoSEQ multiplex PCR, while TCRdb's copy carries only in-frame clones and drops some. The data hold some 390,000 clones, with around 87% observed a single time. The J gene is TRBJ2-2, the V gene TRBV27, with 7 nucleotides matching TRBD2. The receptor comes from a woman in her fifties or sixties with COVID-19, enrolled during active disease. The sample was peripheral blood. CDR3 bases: TGTGCCAGCAGTTTATCGAGGGGAGCGGGGATCTGGGAGCTGTTTTTT. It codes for CASSLSRGAGIWELFF.